This T cell receptor beta chain was documented in a study of T cell repertoires in cytomegalovirus infection. Overall study context: Peptides in the study included HLA-C-restricted and HLA-B-restricted CMV epitopes. Through public TCR beta signatures, both CMV infection and matching HLA type were indicated.

TCRdb recomputed calls from the reads with MiXCR, one row per CDR3 protein. The profile covers 550,000 to 700,000 distinct CDR3 sequences, with approximately 40% appearing a single time and over 45% taken by the ten largest. Of note for this clonotype: The antigen is not known.

Deletions cut 6 bases from V and 4 bases from J, with 18 bases between. Germline loops: CDR1 LNHDA, CDR2 SQIVND (reference sequence). The CDR3 contains 16 residues. Whole-study findings and limits: Identification of carriers of CMV plus the relevant HLA was performed using cumulative public TCR beta family frequency. Clonotype analysis showed dominance of the ex vivo response by HLA-C-restricted CMV-specific TCR beta clonotypes.

V gene TRBV19 combines with J gene TRBJ2-2; D assignment may be TRBD1 or TRBD2 (6 bases each). Source: cultured PBMCs, taken from culture after CMV antigen stimulation. The sequence derives from a human donor in good health (CMV status not recorded). Some clones in this sample may be carry-over from other donors' samples. CDR3 DNA: TGTGCCAGTAGCGAGCCTACAGGGAGGAGCACCGGGGAGCTGTTTTTT. Amino acid sequence: CASSEPTGRSTGELFF.